Listed below are T cell receptor beta chains from one sample, sequenced in a study of T-cell reconstitution after alpha-beta-depleted transplantation in children. MiXCR was run by TCRdb on the PCR reads, yielding one entry per CDR3 protein. The sample lists about 440,000 distinct CDR3 sequences, around 46% occurring once. Sequenced here: PBMCs, sampled before TCRalphabeta/CD19-depleted stem cell transplant. These receptors were taken from a girl aged 2 to 10 with aplastic anemia, due to receive a stem cell transplant. The CDR3 runs from the conserved cysteine through the conserved F or W. The D gene is left open where the match is weak. Size is stated for part of the rows, as once, few or many counts, or as a class when the clone is expanded.

D,size,V,J,CDR3,DNA
NA,NA,TRBV7-9,TRBJ2-3,CASSYGKNTQYF,TGTGCCAGCAGCTATGGGAAGAATACGCAGTATTTT
NA,NA,TRBV5-1,TRBJ2-5,CASSFGYYRDLQETQYF,TGCGCCAGCAGCTTTGGGTATTACCGGGACCTCCAAGAGACCCAGTACTTC
NA,many,TRBV5-1,TRBJ2-3,CASRAVGGSTDTQYF,TGCGCCAGCAGGGCCGTTGGAGGAAGCACAGATACGCAGTATTTT
NA,NA,TRBV6-5,TRBJ2-7,CASSNPGQRYEQYF,TGTGCCAGCAGTAACCCTGGCCAGCGCTACGAGCAGTACTTC
NA,few,TRBV10-3,TRBJ2-5,CAISSTESGAQYF,TGTGCCATCAGTAGTACAGAATCGGGGGCCCAGTACTTC
TRBD2,few,TRBV4-2,TRBJ2-1,CASSQDLLAGGPRSYNEQFF,TGTGCCAGCAGCCAAGATCTTTTAGCGGGAGGGCCTCGCTCCTACAATGAGCAGTTCTTC
TRBD2,medium-sized,TRBV2,TRBJ2-2,CASSVPGLAGEYTGELFF,TGTGCCAGCAGTGTCCCGGGACTAGCGGGAGAATACACCGGGGAGCTGTTTTTT
NA,NA,TRBV7-3,TRBJ2-6,CASSPETGRVSGANVLTF,TGTGCCAGCAGCCCCGAGACAGGGAGGGTCTCTGGGGCCAACGTCCTGACTTTC
TRBD1,NA,TRBV7-6,TRBJ1-1,CASSSGQGASEAFF,TGTGCCAGCAGCTCGGGACAGGGGGCCTCTGAAGCTTTCTTT
NA,few,TRBV29-1,TRBJ2-1,CSVDGLLNEQFF,TGCAGCGTCGACGGACTACTCAATGAGCAGTTCTTC
TRBD2,NA,TRBV28,TRBJ2-7,CASSLVLAGASYEQYF,TGTGCCAGCAGTTTAGTCCTAGCGGGGGCGTCCTACGAGCAGTACTTC
NA,few,TRBV12-3/TRBV12-4,TRBJ1-1,CASIEAGRYKTEAFF,TGTGCCAGCATCGAGGCGGGACGGTATAAGACTGAAGCTTTCTTT